This is a list of T cell receptor beta chains from one sample in a study of T cell responses to AZD1222 COVID-19 vaccine. Only in-frame clones appear in the TCRdb table, and some are missing; sequencing was by immunoSEQ multiplex PCR. The sample records 94,000 or so clones, 89% being singletons. The source material was peripheral blood, sampled on day 0 of AZD1222 vaccination. These receptors were obtained from an adult in good health. Both conserved end residues are part of each CDR3. D genes are given only for firm matches. Clone size is given for some rows only: seen once, a few or many times, or a class if the clone is expanded.

D	size	V	J	DNA	CDR3
TRBD1	NA	TRBV2	TRBJ1-5	TGTGCCAGCAGTGGGACAGGGGGCAATCAGCCCCAGCATTTT	CASSGTGGNQPQHF
TRBD1	NA	TRBV5-6	TRBJ2-3	TGTGCCAGCAGCTTGGGACAGGGGGCGACCACAGATACGCAGTATTTT	CASSLGQGATTDTQYF
NA	NA	TRBV3-1/TRBV3-2	TRBJ2-1	TGTGCCAGCAGTCCAAGACTGAACGGCGAGCAGTTCTTC	CASSPRLNGEQFF
TRBD1	once	TRBV27	TRBJ2-7	TGTGCCAGCAGTATTCGACAGGGGGCGGACGAGCAGTACTTC	CASSIRQGADEQYF
NA	few	TRBV10-3	TRBJ1-3	TGTGCCATCAGTGAGCGTCAGCCAGGGCTTGGAAACACCATATATTTT	CAISERQPGLGNTIYF
TRBD1	NA	TRBV18	TRBJ1-5	TGTGCCAGCTCAGGTACAGGGGGCGGTCAGCCCCAGCATTTT	CASSGTGGGQPQHF
NA	NA	TRBV7-9	TRBJ2-7	TGTGCCAGCAGCTTAGGTAGCTACGAGCAGTACTTC	CASSLGSYEQYF
NA	NA	TRBV12-3/TRBV12-4	TRBJ2-5	TGTGCCAGCAGCCCCCCGCAAGAGACCCAGTACTTC	CASSPPQETQYF
NA	once	TRBV18	TRBJ2-6	TGTGCCAGCTCACCACAGGGGAATGGGGCCAACGTCCTGACTTTC	CASSPQGNGANVLTF
NA	NA	TRBV6-5	TRBJ2-1	TGTGCCAGCAGTTACGGGGGGAATGAGCAGTTCTTC	CASSYGGNEQFF
NA	NA	TRBV12-3/TRBV12-4	TRBJ1-2	TGTGCCAGCAGTTATACCTTCGGTGGCTACACCTTC	CASSYTFGGYTF
NA	NA	TRBV29-1	TRBJ1-3	TGCAGCGTCCGGATGTCTGCGGGGGTCACCATATATTTT	CSVRMSAGVTIYF
TRBD1	once	TRBV29-1	TRBJ1-3	TGCAGCGTTGCGACAGGGGGAAGAAACACCATATATTTT	CSVATGGRNTIYF
NA	NA	TRBV30	TRBJ1-3	TGTGCCTGGAGCCTATTGGGGGGGCGCTACTTTTTCTCTGGAAACACCATATATTTT	CAWSLLGGRYFFSGNTIYF
NA	once	TRBV10-3	TRBJ1-1	TGTGCCATCAGCCCGGGACTTCAGGGAGAAGCTTTCTTT	CAISPGLQGEAFF
NA	NA	TRBV7-9	TRBJ2-5	TGTGCCAGCAGCTTTTCCGCCCAGTTAGAGACCCAGTACTTC	CASSFSAQLETQYF
TRBD1	NA	TRBV18	TRBJ1-3	TGTGCCAGCTCACCGGGAGGACAGGAGTCTGGAAACACCATATATTTT	CASSPGGQESGNTIYF
TRBD1	NA	TRBV6-5	TRBJ1-1	TGTGCCAGCACCCTGACAGGGGGCTGGGATACTGAAGCTTTCTTT	CASTLTGGWDTEAFF
TRBD1	once	TRBV7-2	TRBJ1-5	TGTGCCAGCAGCTCAAGACAGGGTGGCAATCAGCCCCAGCATTTT	CASSSRQGGNQPQHF
TRBD1	NA	TRBV28	TRBJ1-4	TGTGCCAGCAGCTTATCACAGGGGCATGAAAAACTGTTTTTT	CASSLSQGHEKLFF
NA	NA	TRBV28	TRBJ1-5	TGTGCCAGCAGCCCCCCCTCGCAGAATCAGCCCCAGCATTTT	CASSPPSQNQPQHF
NA	NA	TRBV19	TRBJ1-3	TGTGCCAGTAGTATCTCGACGACTGTAAACACCATATATTTT	CASSISTTVNTIYF
NA	NA	TRBV6-5	TRBJ1-2	TGTGCCAGCAGCCAGCAGGGGTTTAACTATGGCTACACCTTC	CASSQQGFNYGYTF
TRBD2	NA	TRBV3-1/TRBV3-2	TRBJ2-5	TGTGCCAGCAGCCAAGTGGGGCGGGGAGGGTTTCAAGAGACCCAGTACTTC	CASSQVGRGGFQETQYF